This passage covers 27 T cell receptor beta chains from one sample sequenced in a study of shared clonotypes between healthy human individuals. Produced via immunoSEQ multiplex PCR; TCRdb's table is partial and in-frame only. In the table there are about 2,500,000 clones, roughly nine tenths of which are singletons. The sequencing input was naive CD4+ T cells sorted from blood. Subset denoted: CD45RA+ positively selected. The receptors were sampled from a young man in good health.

CDR3: CASSSQTGGNQPQHF. CDR3 coding DNA: TGTGCCAGCAGCTCCCAAACGGGGGGAAATCAGCCCCAGCATTTT. V gene TRBV7-2 combines with J gene TRBJ1-5; TRBD1 is a possible D gene (5 bases). Germline values: CDR1 SGHTA, CDR2 FQGNSA. This CDR3 is 15 amino acids long. Trimming took 4 bases from V and 4 from J, leaving 14 bases between them.

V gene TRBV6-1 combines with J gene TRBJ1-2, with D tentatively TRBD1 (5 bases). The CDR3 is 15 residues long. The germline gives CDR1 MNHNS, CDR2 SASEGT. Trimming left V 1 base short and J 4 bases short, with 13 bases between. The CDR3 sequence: CASSEERLGGYGYTF. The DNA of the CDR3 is TGTGCCAGCAGTGAAGAGAGGTTGGGGGGCTATGGCTACACCTTC.

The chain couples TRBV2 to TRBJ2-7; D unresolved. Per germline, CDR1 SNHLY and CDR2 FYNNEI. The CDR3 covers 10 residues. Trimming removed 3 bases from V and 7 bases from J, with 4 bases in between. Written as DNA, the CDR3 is TGTGCCAGCAGTGAGTTAGAGCAGTACTTC. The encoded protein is CASSELEQYF.

This CDR3 reads CASSEPGTGVYGYTF. DNA for the CDR3: TGTGCCAGCAGTGAACCCGGGACAGGCGTCTATGGCTACACCTTC. This chain joins TRBV25-1 and TRBJ1-2; 8 bases line up with TRBD1. CDR3 length: 15 residues. Trimming removed 2 bases from V and 4 bases from J; junction bases left unmatched: 6. Germline loops: CDR1 MGHDK, CDR2 SYGVNS.

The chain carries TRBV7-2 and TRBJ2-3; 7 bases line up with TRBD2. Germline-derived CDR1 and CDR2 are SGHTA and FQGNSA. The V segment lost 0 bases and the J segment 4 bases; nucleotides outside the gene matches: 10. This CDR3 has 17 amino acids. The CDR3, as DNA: TGTGCCAGCAGCTTAGCGCTGAGAGGGAGGGTCTCAGATACGCAGTATTTT. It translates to CASSLALRGRVSDTQYF. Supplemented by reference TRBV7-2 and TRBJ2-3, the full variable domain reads GAGVSQSPSNKVTEKGKDVELRCDPISGHTALYWYRQSLGQGLEFLIYFQGNSAPDKSGLPSDRFSAERTGGSVSTLTIQRTQQEDSAVYLCASSLALRGRVSDTQYFGPGTRLTVL.

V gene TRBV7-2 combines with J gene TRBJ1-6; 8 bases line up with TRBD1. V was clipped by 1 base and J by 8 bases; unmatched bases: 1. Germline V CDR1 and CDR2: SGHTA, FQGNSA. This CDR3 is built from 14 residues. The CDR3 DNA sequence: TGTGCCAGCAGCTTAGGCAGGGGGCATTCACCCCTCCACTTT. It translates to CASSLGRGHSPLHF.

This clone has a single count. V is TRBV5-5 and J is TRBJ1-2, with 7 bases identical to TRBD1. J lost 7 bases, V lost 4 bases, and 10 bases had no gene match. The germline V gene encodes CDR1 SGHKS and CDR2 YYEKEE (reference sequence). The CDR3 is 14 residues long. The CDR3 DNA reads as TGTGCCAGCAGCGCGGGGACAGACCAGGTTGGCTACACCTTC. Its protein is CASSAGTDQVGYTF.

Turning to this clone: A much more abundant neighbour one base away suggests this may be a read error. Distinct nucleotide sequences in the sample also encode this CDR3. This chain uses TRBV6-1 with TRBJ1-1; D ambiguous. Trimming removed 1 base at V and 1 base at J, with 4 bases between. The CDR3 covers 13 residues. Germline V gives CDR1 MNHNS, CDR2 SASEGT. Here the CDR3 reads CASSEVGNTEAFF. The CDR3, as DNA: TGTGCCAGCAGTGAAGTGGGGAACACTGAAGCTTTCTTT.

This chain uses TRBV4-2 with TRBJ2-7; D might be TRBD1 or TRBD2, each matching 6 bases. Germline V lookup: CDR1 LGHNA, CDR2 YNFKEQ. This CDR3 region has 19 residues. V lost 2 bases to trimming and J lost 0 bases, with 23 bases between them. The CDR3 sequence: CASSQKGGDSRDFSYEQYF. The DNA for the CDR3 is TGTGCCAGCAGCCAAAAAGGGGGAGATTCGCGGGACTTCTCCTACGAGCAGTACTTC.

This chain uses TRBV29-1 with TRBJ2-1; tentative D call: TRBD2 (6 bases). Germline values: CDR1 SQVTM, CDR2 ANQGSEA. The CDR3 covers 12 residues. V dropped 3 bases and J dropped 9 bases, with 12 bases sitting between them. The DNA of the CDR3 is TGCAGCGTTGATAGGGGAGGCAGTGAGCAGTTCTTC. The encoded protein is CSVDRGGSEQFF.

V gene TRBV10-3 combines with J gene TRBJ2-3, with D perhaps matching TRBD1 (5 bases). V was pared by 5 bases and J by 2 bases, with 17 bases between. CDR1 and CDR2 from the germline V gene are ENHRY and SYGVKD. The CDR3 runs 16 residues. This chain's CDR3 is CAISTGPWGLTDTQYF. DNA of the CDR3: TGTGCCATCAGTACGGGCCCTTGGGGCCTCACAGATACGCAGTATTTT.

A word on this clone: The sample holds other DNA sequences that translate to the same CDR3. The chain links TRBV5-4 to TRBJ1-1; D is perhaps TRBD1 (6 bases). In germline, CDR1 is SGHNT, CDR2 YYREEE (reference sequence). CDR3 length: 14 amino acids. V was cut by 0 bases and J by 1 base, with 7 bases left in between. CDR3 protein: CASSLEGGNTEAFF. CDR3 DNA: TGTGCCAGCAGCTTGGAGGGGGGGAACACTGAAGCTTTCTTT.

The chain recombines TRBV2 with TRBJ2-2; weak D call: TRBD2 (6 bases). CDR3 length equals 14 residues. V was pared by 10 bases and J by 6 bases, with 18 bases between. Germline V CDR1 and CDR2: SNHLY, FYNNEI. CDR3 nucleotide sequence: TGTGCCATAAACCCGGGACTTCCCCCCGGGGAGCTGTTTTTT. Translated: CAINPGLPPGELFF. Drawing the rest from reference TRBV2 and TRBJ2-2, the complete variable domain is EPEVTQTPSHQVTQMGQEVILRCVPISNHLYFYWYRQILGQKVEFLVSFYNNEISEKSEIFDDQFSVERPDGSNFTLKIRSTKLEDSAMYFCAINPGLPPGELFFGEGSRLTVL.

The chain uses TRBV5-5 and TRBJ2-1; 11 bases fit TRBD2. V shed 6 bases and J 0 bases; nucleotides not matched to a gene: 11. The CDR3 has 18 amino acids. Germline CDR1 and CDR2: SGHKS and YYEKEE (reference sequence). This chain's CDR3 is CASKPGTSGLSSYNEQFF. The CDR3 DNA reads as TGTGCCAGCAAGCCGGGGACTAGCGGACTCAGCTCCTACAATGAGCAGTTCTTC. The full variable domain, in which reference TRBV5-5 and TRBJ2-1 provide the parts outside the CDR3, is DAGVTQSPTHLIKTRGQQVTLRCSPISGHKSVSWYQQVLGQGPQFIFQYYEKEERGRGNFPDRFSARQFPNYSSELNVNALLLGDSALYLCASKPGTSGLSSYNEQFFGPGTRLTVL.

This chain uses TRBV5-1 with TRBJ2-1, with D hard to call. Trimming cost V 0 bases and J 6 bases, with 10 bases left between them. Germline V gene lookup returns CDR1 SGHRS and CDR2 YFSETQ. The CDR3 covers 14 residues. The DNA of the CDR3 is TGCGCCAGCAGCTTGGGTTCGGGTTTCAATGAGCAGTTCTTC. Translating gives CASSLGSGFNEQFF.

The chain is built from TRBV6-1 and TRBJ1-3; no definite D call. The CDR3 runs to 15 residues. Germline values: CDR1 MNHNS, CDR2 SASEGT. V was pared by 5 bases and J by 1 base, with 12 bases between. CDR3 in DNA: TGTGCCAGCAGTAGCCTCAACCGATCTGGAAACACCATATATTTT. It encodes CASSSLNRSGNTIYF.

DNA of the CDR3: TGCGCCAGCAGTTCCGGATCGGGGGACGAGCAGTACTTC. As protein: CASSSGSGDEQYF. This rearrangement joins TRBV5-1 to TRBJ2-5, with D maybe TRBD2 (6 bases). The DNA end favors TRBJ2-7, so the J call may be wrong. CDR1 SGHRS and CDR2 YFSETQ come from the germline V gene. The CDR3 is made up of 13 amino acids.

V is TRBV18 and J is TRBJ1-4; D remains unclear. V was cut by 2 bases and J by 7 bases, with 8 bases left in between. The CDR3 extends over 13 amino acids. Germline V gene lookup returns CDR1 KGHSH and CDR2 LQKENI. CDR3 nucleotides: TGTGCCAGCTCACCAGGGCAGGTTGAAAAACTGTTTTTT. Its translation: CASSPGQVEKLFF. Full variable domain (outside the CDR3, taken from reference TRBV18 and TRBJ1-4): NAGVMQNPRHLVRRRGQEARLRCSPMKGHSHVYWYRQLPEEGLKFMVYLQKENIIDESGMPKERFSAEFPKEGPSILRIQQVVRGDSAAYFCASSPGQVEKLFFGSGTQLSVL.

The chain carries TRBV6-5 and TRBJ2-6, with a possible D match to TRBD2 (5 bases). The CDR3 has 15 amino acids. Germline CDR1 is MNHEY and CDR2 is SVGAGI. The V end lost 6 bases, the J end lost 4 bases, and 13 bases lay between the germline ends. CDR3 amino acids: CASSPGILGANVLTF. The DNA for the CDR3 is TGTGCCAGCAGCCCGGGGATCCTCGGGGCCAACGTCCTGACTTTC.

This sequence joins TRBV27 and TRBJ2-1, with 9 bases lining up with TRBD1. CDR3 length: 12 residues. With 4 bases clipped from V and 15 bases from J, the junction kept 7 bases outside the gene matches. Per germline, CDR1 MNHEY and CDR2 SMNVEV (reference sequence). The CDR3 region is CASSSSGTGLFF. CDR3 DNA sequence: TGTGCCAGCAGTTCTTCCGGGACAGGGCTGTTCTTC.

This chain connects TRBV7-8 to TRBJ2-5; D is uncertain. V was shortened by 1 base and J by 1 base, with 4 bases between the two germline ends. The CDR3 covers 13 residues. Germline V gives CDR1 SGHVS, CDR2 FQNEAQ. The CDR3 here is CASSLVSQETQYF. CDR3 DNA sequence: TGTGCCAGCAGCTTAGTCTCCCAAGAGACCCAGTACTTC. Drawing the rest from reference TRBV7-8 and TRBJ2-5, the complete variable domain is GAGVSQSPRYKVAKRGQDVALRCDPISGHVSLFWYQQALGQGPEFLTYFQNEAQLDKSGLPSDRFFAERPEGSVSTLKIQRTQQEDSAVYLCASSLVSQETQYFGPGTRLLVL.

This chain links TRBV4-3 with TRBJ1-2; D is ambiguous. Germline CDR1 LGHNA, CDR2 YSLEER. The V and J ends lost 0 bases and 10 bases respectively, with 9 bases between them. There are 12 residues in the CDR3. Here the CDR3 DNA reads TGCGCCAGCAGCCAAGATTTCCGGAACTACACCTTC. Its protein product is CASSQDFRNYTF.

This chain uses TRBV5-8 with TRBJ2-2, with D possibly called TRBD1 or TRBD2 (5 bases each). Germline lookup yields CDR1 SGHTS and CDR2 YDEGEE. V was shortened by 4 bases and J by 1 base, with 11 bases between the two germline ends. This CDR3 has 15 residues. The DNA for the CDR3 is TGTGCCAGCAGCCCCGGGACGGTGAACACCGGGGAGCTGTTTTTT. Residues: CASSPGTVNTGELFF.

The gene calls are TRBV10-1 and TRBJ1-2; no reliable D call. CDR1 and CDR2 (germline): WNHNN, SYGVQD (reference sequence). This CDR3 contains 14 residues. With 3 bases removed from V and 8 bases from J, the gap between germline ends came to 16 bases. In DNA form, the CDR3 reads TGCGCCAGCAGTGATCCGATGGACGGGAGAGGCTACACCTTC. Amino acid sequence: CASSDPMDGRGYTF.

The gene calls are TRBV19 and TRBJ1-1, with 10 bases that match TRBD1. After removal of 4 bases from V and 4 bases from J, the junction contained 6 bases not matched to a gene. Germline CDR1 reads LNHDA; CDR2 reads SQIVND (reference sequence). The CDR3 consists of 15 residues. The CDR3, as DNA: TGTGCCAGTAGTACGCCGGGACAGGGGATCACTGAAGCTTTCTTT. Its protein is CASSTPGQGITEAFF.

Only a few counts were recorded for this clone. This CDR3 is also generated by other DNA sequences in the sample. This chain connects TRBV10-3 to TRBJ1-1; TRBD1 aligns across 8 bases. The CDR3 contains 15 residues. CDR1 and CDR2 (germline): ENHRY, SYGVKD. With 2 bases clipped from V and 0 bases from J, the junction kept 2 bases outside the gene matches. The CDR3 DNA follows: TGTGCCATCAGTGAGGGACAGGGAATGAACACTGAAGCTTTCTTT. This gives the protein CAISEGQGMNTEAFF.

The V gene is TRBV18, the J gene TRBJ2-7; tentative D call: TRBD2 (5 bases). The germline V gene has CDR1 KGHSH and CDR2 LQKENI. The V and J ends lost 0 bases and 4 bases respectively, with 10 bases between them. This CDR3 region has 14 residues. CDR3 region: CASSPPAGEYEQYF. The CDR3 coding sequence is TGTGCCAGCTCACCACCGGCCGGGGAATACGAGCAGTACTTC. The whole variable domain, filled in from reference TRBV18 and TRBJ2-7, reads NAGVMQNPRHLVRRRGQEARLRCSPMKGHSHVYWYRQLPEEGLKFMVYLQKENIIDESGMPKERFSAEFPKEGPSILRIQQVVRGDSAAYFCASSPPAGEYEQYFGPGTRLTVT.